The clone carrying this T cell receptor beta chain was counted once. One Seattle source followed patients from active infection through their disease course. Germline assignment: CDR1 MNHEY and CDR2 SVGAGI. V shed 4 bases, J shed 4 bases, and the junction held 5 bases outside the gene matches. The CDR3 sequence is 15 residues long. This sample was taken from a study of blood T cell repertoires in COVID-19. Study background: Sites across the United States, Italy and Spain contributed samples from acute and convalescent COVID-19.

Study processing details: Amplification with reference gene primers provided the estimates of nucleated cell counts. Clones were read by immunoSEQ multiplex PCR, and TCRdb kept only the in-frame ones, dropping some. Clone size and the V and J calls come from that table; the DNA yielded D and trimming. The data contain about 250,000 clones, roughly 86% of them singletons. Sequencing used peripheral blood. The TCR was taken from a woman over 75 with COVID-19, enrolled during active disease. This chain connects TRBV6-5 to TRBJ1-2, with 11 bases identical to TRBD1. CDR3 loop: CASSSPGQGVYGYTF. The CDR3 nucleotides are TGTGCCAGCAGTTCGCCGGGACAGGGGGTCTATGGCTACACCTTC.